These T cell receptor beta chains were read from a single sample in a study of CD4+ T cells in melanoma. Some clones are missing from TCRdb's copy, which holds only in-frame ones; the method was immunoSEQ multiplex PCR. The table shows about 120,000 clones, with 80% to 95% occurring only once. The sequenced sample was peripheral blood. Every receptor here comes from a human donor with melanoma. CDR3s include the opening cysteine and the closing phenylalanine or tryptophan.

j_call v_call cdr3_aa
TRBJ2-3 TRBV11-2 CASSLDRLEGDTQYF
TRBJ2-7 TRBV30 CAWSVRRQGAHEQYF
TRBJ1-1 TRBV30 CAWSVRGRLLWAEAFF
TRBJ2-7 TRBV28 CASSLVGGSVVYEQYF
TRBJ1-2 TRBV7-2 CASSLGIGAGGLDGYTF
TRBJ2-7 TRBV7-9 CASSLVGQDYEQYF
TRBJ2-2 TRBV19 CASSMGAGRQGRAGELFF
TRBJ2-6 TRBV11-2 CASSRPGANVLTF
TRBJ1-1 TRBV19 CASSGRGYYTEAFF
TRBJ2-2 TRBV7-2 CASSPGGGSNTGELFF
TRBJ1-1 TRBV6-1 CATLPGGRTEAFF
TRBJ2-3 TRBV5-1 CASSRGQGPDTQYF
TRBJ2-7 TRBV19 CASSDSSGRGYEQYF
TRBJ2-3 TRBV27 CASSLSGTSLYTQYF
TRBJ1-6 TRBV11-2 CASSLVTGGESPLHF
TRBJ2-3 TRBV7-2 CASSLTPSGPSTDTQYF
TRBJ1-1 TRBV19 CASSIGAGGMDEAFF
TRBJ2-7 TRBV5-1 CASSLGVTGLMVEQYF
TRBJ2-3 TRBV5-8 CASTLGQGADTQYF
TRBJ2-5 TRBV15 CATSRAKFFSGETQYF
TRBJ2-2 TRBV7-2 CASSLGGAYSNTGELFF
TRBJ2-7 TRBV10-1 CASRQPGRKPYEQYF
TRBJ1-5 TRBV7-9 CASSLASSNQPQHF
TRBJ2-3 TRBV7-8 CASSKRQGADTQYF
TRBJ1-1 TRBV18 CASSPSGRRAEAFF
TRBJ1-3 TRBV6-6 CASRPGRGNTIYF